These 23 T cell receptor beta chains were sequenced from one sample in a study of read filtering for tumor transcriptome and immune sequencing. This library used around 0.4 ug RNA and molecular barcoded adaptors spanning alpha/delta and beta/gamma chains. MiXCR, applied by TCRdb to the reads, yields one record per CDR3 protein. Among roughly 69,000 distinct CDR3 sequences listed, approximately 15% were seen once. The sequenced sample consisted of a population of CD138-negative cells sorted from bone marrow. These receptors all stem from a donor at least 40 years old with multiple myeloma.

The sample holds one count of this clonotype. A read error may be the cause here, since a much bigger clone is one base away. V is TRBV24-1 and J is TRBJ2-2; the D call may be TRBD1 or TRBD2 (6 bases each). CDR1 is KGHDR and CDR2 is SFDVKD in the germline V gene. This CDR3 is built from 13 residues. DNA of the CDR3: TGTGCCACCAGGTCTACAGGGACTGGGGAGCTGTCTTTT. Translation: CATRSTGTGELSF.

This clonotype has more than one count but fewer than ten. A much larger clone lies a single base off, so this may be a read error. The chain joins TRBV12-3 or TRBV12-4 to TRBJ2-7; 7 bases match TRBD2. The V gene end was trimmed by 2 bases and the J gene end by 2 bases; junction bases not matched to a gene: 6. The CDR3 is made up of 15 amino acids. In DNA, the CDR3 is TGTGCCAGCAGTTTACTAGCGGAAGCGCCCTACGAGCAGTACTTC. Translated: CASSLLAEAPYEQYF.

This clonotype was detected ten times or more. The chain recombines TRBV20-1 with TRBJ2-7, with TRBD2 identical over 11 bases. V was pared by 6 bases and J by 5 bases, with 12 bases of the junction left unmatched. This CDR3 is built from 15 residues. CDR1 is DFQATT, CDR2 SNEGSKA, per germline (reference sequence). The CDR3 region is CSALAPSGRNNEQYF. In DNA form, the CDR3 reads TGCAGTGCCCTCGCCCCTAGCGGGAGGAACAACGAGCAGTACTTC.

Of note for this clonotype: Being one base from a much bigger clone, this may be a read error. J is TRBJ2-3 and V is TRBV20-1; D is unclear. The CDR3 loop spans 11 amino acids. The germline V gene encodes CDR1 DFQATT and CDR2 SNEGSKA (reference sequence). This CDR3 is CSAGDTDTQYF. CDR3 sequence (DNA): TGCAGTGCTGGAGACACAGATACGCAGTATTTT.

In its sample, this clonotype was seen a few times. V gene TRBV12-3 or TRBV12-4 combines with J gene TRBJ2-5; no definite D call. The V end lost 2 bases, the J end lost 4 bases, and 5 bases lay between the germline ends. The CDR3 is 12 amino acids. The CDR3 region has the DNA TGTGCCAGCAGTTTAAGGAGAGAGACCCAGTACTTC. The encoded protein is CASSLRRETQYF.

This clonotype has ten or more counts. The chain combines TRBV6-1 with TRBJ2-2; D is possibly TRBD2 (5 bases). The CDR3 totals 14 residues. CDR1 MNHNS and CDR2 SASEGT come from the germline V gene. The V and J ends lost 5 bases and 4 bases respectively, with 11 bases between them. CDR3 DNA sequence: TGTGCCAGCAGTTTGAGAGAGGGCACCGGGGAGCTGTTTTTT. Translation gives CASSLREGTGELFF.

With regard to this clonotype: Since a much larger clone is just one base distant, this may be a read error. This chain uses TRBV7-2 with TRBJ2-1; unclear D gene. CDR1 SGHTA and CDR2 FQGNSA come from the germline V gene. The CDR3 length is 12 residues. V was cut by 6 bases and J by 8 bases, with 11 bases left in between. In nucleotides, the CDR3 is TGTGCCAGCAGTCAAAAGAACCATGAGCAGTTCTTC. Residues: CASSQKNHEQFF.

Remarks on this clonotype: The germline gene is not matched at one end of the junction; a read error may be the cause. This chain joins TRBV6-5 and TRBJ2-1, with 8 bases matching TRBD2. This CDR3 region has 15 residues. Germline CDR1 reads MNHEY; CDR2 reads SVGAGI. The CDR3: CASSYLGGGYNGQFF. The CDR3 nucleotides read TGTGCCAGCAGTTACCTCGGGGGGGGTTACAATGGGCAGTTCTTC.

As to this clonotype: Possible read error: a much larger clone is one base away. The chain links TRBV30 to TRBJ2-7; maybe TRBD2 (5 bases). CDR3 length: 12 residues. The V gene's germline CDR1 is GTSNPN and CDR2 SVGIG (reference sequence). V dropped 4 bases and J dropped 5 bases, with 12 bases sitting between them. CDR3 sequence reads: CAWTRGVHEQYF. For the CDR3, the DNA is TGTGCCTGGACACGGGGAGTCCACGAGCAGTACTTC.

A single count supports this clonotype. The V and J genes are TRBV7-2 and TRBJ2-5, with D hard to call. V dropped 1 base and J dropped 5 bases, with 11 bases sitting between them. The CDR3 is 14 amino acids. Germline V gives CDR1 SGHTA, CDR2 FQGNSA. This chain's CDR3 is CASSLVVAAETQYF. The DNA for the CDR3 is TGTGCCAGCAGCTTAGTCGTGGCTGCGGAGACCCAGTACTTC. The whole variable domain, filled in from reference TRBV7-2 and TRBJ2-5, reads GAGVSQSPSNKVTEKGKDVELRCDPISGHTALYWYRQSLGQGLEFLIYFQGNSAPDKSGLPSDRFSAERTGGSVSTLTIQRTQQEDSAVYLCASSLVVAAETQYFGPGTRLLVL.

The chain carries TRBV30 and TRBJ2-1, with 9 bases fitting TRBD2. Unmatched junction bases numbered 6, after V lost 5 bases and J lost 4 bases. Germline assignment: CDR1 GTSNPN and CDR2 SVGIG (reference sequence). The CDR3 runs to 14 residues. This CDR3 reads CAWASGRKYNEQFF. CDR3 DNA sequence: TGTGCCTGGGCGAGCGGGAGGAAATACAATGAGCAGTTCTTC.

This clonotype was counted ten times or more. The chain has TRBV27 and TRBJ1-5; D not certain. The CDR3 is made up of 13 amino acids. CDR1 is MNHEY, CDR2 SMNVEV, per germline (reference sequence). Trimming left V 3 bases short and J 4 bases short, with 7 bases between. CDR3 sequence (DNA): TGTGCCAGCAGTTTTGGCAGAAATCAGCCCCAGCATTTT. Translated, it gives CASSFGRNQPQHF.

At least ten counts were recorded for this clonotype. This chain uses TRBV7-9 with TRBJ1-1, with a possible D match to TRBD1 (6 bases). Germline V gene data show CDR1 as SEHNR and CDR2 as FQNEAQ (reference sequence). The V and J ends lost 8 bases and 4 bases respectively, with 14 bases between them. The CDR3 length is 13 residues. The CDR3 region has the DNA TGTGCCAGCGTACCCAGGGGATCCACTGAAGCTTTCTTT. This translates into CASVPRGSTEAFF.

This clonotype was counted only a few times. This may come from a read error, since a much larger clone is one base off. This chain uses TRBV5-1 with TRBJ1-1, with a weak D call TRBD1 (5 bases). The CDR3 runs to 16 residues. CDR1 SGHRS and CDR2 YFSETQ come from the germline V gene. CDR3 nucleotides: TGCGCCAACAGCTTGGAGGGGCCCGGGGATAACACTGAAGCTTTCTTT. It encodes CANSLEGPGDNTEAFF.

This clonotype was detected ten times or more. J is TRBJ2-6 and V is TRBV14; no definite D call. Germline CDR1 reads SGHDN; CDR2 reads FVKESK. The V end lost 5 bases, the J end lost 0 bases, and 5 bases lay between the germline ends. The CDR3 covers 14 residues. The DNA of the CDR3 is TGTGCCAGCAGCGCAAGCTCTGGGGCCAACGTCCTGACTTTC. Protein sequence: CASSASSGANVLTF.

In regard to this clonotype: This clone may be a read error of a much larger clone one base away. This sequence joins TRBV2 and TRBJ1-5, with a weak D call TRBD1 (5 bases). Trimming removed 10 bases from V and 0 bases from J, with 13 bases in between. The CDR3 covers 14 residues. The germline CDR1 and CDR2 sequences are SNHLY and FYNNEI. As DNA, the CDR3 is TGTGCCACCGGGGCCCAGACTAGCAATCAGCCCCAGCATTTT. This codes for CATGAQTSNQPQHF.

This clonotype was seen many times. J is TRBJ2-5 and V is TRBV6-6; D could derive from TRBD1 or TRBD2 (6 bases each). Germline-derived CDR1 and CDR2 are MNHNY and SVGAGI (reference sequence). Trimming removed 7 bases from V and 2 bases from J, with 17 bases in between. The CDR3 has 15 amino acids. Written as DNA, the CDR3 is TGTGCCAGCACCTTTGCCCGGGGGCCACAAGAGACCCAGTACTTC. It specifies CASTFARGPQETQYF.

This clonotype has a count of ten or more. The chain joins TRBV7-9 to TRBJ1-1; 7 bases agree with TRBD1. CDR1 is SEHNR, CDR2 FQNEAQ, per germline (reference sequence). The V segment lost 2 bases and the J segment 1 base; nucleotides outside the gene matches: 1. The CDR3 loop spans 14 amino acids. CDR3 sequence: CASSLRQGNTEAFF. CDR3 bases: TGTGCCAGCAGCTTACGACAGGGGAACACTGAAGCTTTCTTT.

The chain has TRBV10-3 and TRBJ1-1, with TRBD1 as a possible D gene (6 bases). Germline assignment: CDR1 ENHRY and CDR2 SYGVKD. This CDR3 spans 14 amino acids. V was trimmed by 0 bases and J by 5 bases, leaving 10 bases between them. The CDR3 DNA sequence: TGTGCCATCAGTGAGTCGGGGGCTTCGACTGAAGCTTTCTTT. This translates into CAISESGASTEAFF.

Ten or more counts support this clonotype. This sequence joins TRBV7-9 and TRBJ2-3; 7 nucleotides match TRBD1. The CDR3 sequence is 16 residues long. Germline-derived CDR1 and CDR2 are SEHNR and FQNEAQ (reference sequence). Losses at the gene ends were 4 bases for V and 2 bases for J; bases not matched to a gene: 9. As DNA, the CDR3 is TGTGCCAGCAGCTCAACCGGGACAGCCTTCACAGATACGCAGTATTTT. Protein product: CASSSTGTAFTDTQYF.

At least ten counts were recorded for this clonotype. V is TRBV5-6 and J is TRBJ2-3; 14 bases map to TRBD2. CDR3 length equals 16 residues. The germline V gene has CDR1 SGHDT and CDR2 YYEEEE. The V segment lost 4 bases and the J segment 3 bases; nucleotides outside the gene matches: 4. The CDR3 DNA is TGTGCCAGCAGCCTAAGGACTAGCGGGAGGACAGATACGCAGTATTTT. Protein sequence: CASSLRTSGRTDTQYF.

About this clonotype: It may be a read error: a sequence one base away is much more abundant. The genes are TRBV5-1 and TRBJ2-6; the match to TRBD1 covers 9 bases. The germline gives CDR1 SGHRS, CDR2 YFSETQ. This CDR3 is 17 amino acids long. V shed 4 bases, J shed 2 bases, and the junction held 7 bases outside the gene matches. In DNA, the CDR3 is TGCGCCAGCAGCCCGGGACAGGGTGGGCCTGGGGCCAACGTCCTGACTTTC. This translates into CASSPGQGGPGANVLTF. Drawing the rest from reference TRBV5-1 and TRBJ2-6, the complete variable domain is KAGVTQTPRYLIKTRGQQVTLSCSPISGHRSVSWYQQTPGQGLQFLFEYFSETQRNKGNFPGRFSGRQFSNSRSEMNVSTLELGDSALYLCASSPGQGGPGANVLTFGAGSRLTVL.

This clonotype came up many times. The chain links TRBV28 to TRBJ2-7; D not certain. Trimming pared 7 bases from V and 1 base from J, leaving 14 bases between. The CDR3 totals 14 residues. Germline loops: CDR1 MDHEN, CDR2 SYDVKM. In nucleotides, the CDR3 is TGTGCCAGCACCCCATCCCCCCCGTCCTACGAGCAGTACTTC. This codes for CASTPSPPSYEQYF.